These 20 T cell receptor beta chains share one sample of origin, sequenced in a study of T cell responses to AZD1222 COVID-19 vaccine. The repertoire was sequenced with immunoSEQ multiplex PCR; TCRdb's copy has only in-frame clones and lacks some. Among 95,000 to 150,000 clones listed, roughly 90% were seen once. Material: peripheral blood, obtained on day 0 of AZD1222 vaccination. The receptors stem from an adult in good health.

This chain connects TRBV30 to TRBJ1-1; D may be TRBD1 (6 bases). The CDR3 loop spans 11 amino acids. Trimming removed 3 bases at V and 7 bases at J, with 9 bases between. Germline CDR1 is GTSNPN and CDR2 is SVGIG (reference sequence). CDR3 nucleotide sequence: TGTGCCTGGAGGACAGGTCGTGAAGCTTTCTTT. Translated: CAWRTGREAFF.

V usage is TRBV3-1 (or the pseudogene TRBV3-2) and J usage is TRBJ2-7, with TRBD1 matching 8 bases. Germline V gene lookup returns CDR1 LGHDT and CDR2 YNNKEL (reference sequence). V lost 0 bases to trimming and J lost 3 bases; unmatched junction nucleotides: 19. The CDR3 runs to 20 residues. As DNA, the CDR3 is TGTGCCAGCAGCCAAGATAGGACAGGGCGCACCCAGCATCGGGACTACGAGCAGTACTTC. Translated, it gives CASSQDRTGRTQHRDYEQYF.

The chain is built from TRBV27 and TRBJ1-1; D gene unclear. The V end was cut by 2 bases, the J end by 3 bases, with 10 bases between. Germline CDR1 reads MNHEY; CDR2 reads SMNVEV (reference sequence). CDR3 length equals 14 residues. The CDR3 DNA sequence: TGTGCCAGCAGTTTACAGGACGGGTACACTGAAGCTTTCTTT. Its translation: CASSLQDGYTEAFF.

The chain has TRBV7-9 and TRBJ2-3, with 11 bases identical to TRBD2. This CDR3 has 17 residues. V was pared by 5 bases and J by 4 bases, with 11 bases of the junction left unmatched. Germline CDR1 is SEHNR and CDR2 is FQNEAQ (reference sequence). CDR3 nucleotide sequence: TGTGCCAGCAGCATTCCTAGCGGGGGGAGGGCCCCAGATACGCAGTATTTT. This translates into CASSIPSGGRAPDTQYF.

V usage is TRBV14 and J usage is TRBJ1-6; D might be TRBD1 (6 bases). Trimming left V 0 bases short and J 10 bases short, with 16 bases between. Per the germline V gene, CDR1 is SGHDN and CDR2 is FVKESK. The CDR3 consists of 16 residues. The CDR3 loop reads CASSQESGRGSSPLHF. Written as DNA, the CDR3 is TGTGCCAGCAGCCAAGAAAGTGGCAGGGGCTCATCACCCCTCCACTTT.

This chain joins TRBV10-1 and TRBJ1-6; D call uncertain. The germline V and J ends were trimmed by 0 bases and 9 bases, with 9 bases remaining between them. The CDR3 is 14 residues long. The germline V gene has CDR1 WNHNN and CDR2 SYGVQD (reference sequence). The chain's CDR3 is CASSESATPSPLHF. The CDR3 bases are TGCGCCAGCAGTGAGTCGGCCACCCCTTCACCCCTCCACTTT.

V usage is TRBV6-2 or TRBV6-3 and J usage is TRBJ1-1, with D perhaps matching TRBD1 (6 bases). V was trimmed by 5 bases and J by 0 bases, leaving 10 bases between them. There are 14 residues in the CDR3. CDR1 is MNHEY, CDR2 SVGEGT, per germline. The CDR3 sequence is CASSQDSLNTEAFF. Written as DNA, the CDR3 is TGTGCCAGCAGTCAGGACAGCTTGAACACTGAAGCTTTCTTT.

V is TRBV27 and J is TRBJ2-2, with a possible D match to TRBD2 (5 bases). Germline-derived CDR1 and CDR2 are MNHEY and SMNVEV (reference sequence). The V and J ends lost 3 bases and 6 bases respectively, with 11 bases between them. The CDR3 is 14 residues long. The CDR3 protein is CASSFPGVAGELFF. CDR3 sequence (DNA): TGTGCCAGCAGTTTCCCCGGGGTTGCCGGGGAGCTGTTTTTT.

This clone appeared once. The chain employs TRBV5-8 and TRBJ1-1; the D is unclear. Germline lookup yields CDR1 SGHTS and CDR2 YDEGEE. V was clipped by 4 bases and J by 3 bases, with 13 bases between them. This CDR3 has 14 amino acids. CDR3 sequence reads: CASSPQKVDTEAFF. CDR3 DNA sequence: TGTGCCAGCAGCCCACAAAAGGTAGACACTGAAGCTTTCTTT.

The rearrangement uses TRBV3-1 (or the pseudogene TRBV3-2) and TRBJ1-6; unclear D gene. Germline lookup yields CDR1 LGHDT and CDR2 YNNKEL (reference sequence). With 2 bases removed from V and 11 bases from J, the gap between germline ends came to 16 bases. The CDR3 runs to 15 residues. The CDR3 nucleotides are TGTGCCAGCAGCCAATTTAAGGGAAGAATTACACCCCTCCACTTT. Translated, it gives CASSQFKGRITPLHF.

V gene TRBV3-1 (or the pseudogene TRBV3-2) combines with J gene TRBJ1-3, with TRBD1 identical over 9 bases. The V gene's germline CDR1 is LGHDT and CDR2 YNNKEL (reference sequence). The CDR3 is 16 residues long. Germline trimming cut 0 bases from V and 6 bases from J; bases unmatched to any gene: 6. The CDR3 nucleotides read TGTGCCAGCAGCCAAGAGTCCGGGACAGGGACAAACACCATATATTTT. This encodes CASSQESGTGTNTIYF.

J is TRBJ2-7 and V is TRBV6-5; D may be TRBD1 or TRBD2 (5 bases each). Germline assignment: CDR1 MNHEY and CDR2 SVGAGI. CDR3 length: 15 amino acids. V dropped 6 bases and J dropped 6 bases, with 21 bases sitting between them. The CDR3 loop is CASRGTGTRAFEQYF. The CDR3 nucleotides are TGTGCCAGCAGGGGTACCGGGACCAGAGCTTTCGAGCAGTACTTC.

This clone was counted once. This sequence joins TRBV7-2 and TRBJ1-5; tentative D call: TRBD1 (6 bases). Germline V gene data show CDR1 as SGHTA and CDR2 as FQGNSA. The CDR3 has 18 amino acids. The V gene lost 2 bases and the J gene lost 2 bases, with 19 bases spanning the gap. CDR3 sequence (DNA): TGTGCCAGCAGCTTATTTTCAGGGGCCCAGCGGGGCAATCAGCCCCAGCATTTT. Residues: CASSLFSGAQRGNQPQHF.

The chain is built from TRBV11-2 and TRBJ2-2, with a possible D match to TRBD1 (5 bases). The CDR3 consists of 17 residues. Trimming stripped 3 bases from V and 0 bases from J, with 14 bases between. CDR1 is SGHAT, CDR2 FQNNGV, per germline. This CDR3 reads CASSFRQLPSNTGELFF. CDR3 in DNA: TGTGCCAGCAGCTTTAGACAGCTCCCTTCGAACACCGGGGAGCTGTTTTTT.

The J gene is TRBJ1-5, the V gene TRBV4-3; D unresolved. The CDR3 sequence is 15 residues long. CDR1 is LGHNA, CDR2 YSLEER, per germline. The V end lost 3 bases, the J end lost 7 bases, and 16 bases lay between the germline ends. The CDR3 DNA follows: TGCGCCAGCAGCCACCGGATAGGTGGTCCGCAGCCCCAGCATTTT. Translating gives CASSHRIGGPQPQHF.

The chain has TRBV9 and TRBJ2-7; 10 positions match TRBD1. V gave up 4 bases and J gave up 3 bases; unmatched junction bases: 10. Germline V lookup: CDR1 SGDLS, CDR2 YYNGEE. The CDR3 extends over 16 amino acids. CDR3 in DNA: TGTGCCAGCAGCCCTTGGACAGGGGGGGAACACTACGAGCAGTACTTC. Its protein product is CASSPWTGGEHYEQYF.

The chain combines TRBV7-8 with TRBJ2-5; D is unresolved. CDR3 length: 14 amino acids. Trimming cost V 1 base and J 3 bases, with 9 bases left between them. Per germline, CDR1 SGHVS and CDR2 FQNEAQ. The CDR3 region is CASSLVTVKETQYF. CDR3 bases: TGTGCCAGCAGCTTAGTAACAGTAAAAGAGACCCAGTACTTC. Filled out from reference TRBV7-8 and TRBJ2-5, the complete variable domain reads GAGVSQSPRYKVAKRGQDVALRCDPISGHVSLFWYQQALGQGPEFLTYFQNEAQLDKSGLPSDRFFAERPEGSVSTLKIQRTQQEDSAVYLCASSLVTVKETQYFGPGTRLLVL.

V and J are TRBV5-1 and TRBJ2-5, with TRBD2 matching over 13 bases. This CDR3 has 19 residues. J gave up 4 bases and V 1 base, and 13 bases lay outside the gene matches. The germline gives CDR1 SGHRS, CDR2 YFSETQ. The CDR3 region is CASSLPTSGGSPLGETQYF. The DNA of the CDR3 is TGCGCCAGCAGCTTGCCGACTAGCGGGGGGAGTCCTCTTGGAGAGACCCAGTACTTC.

This clone has a count of ten or more. The gene calls are TRBV2 and TRBJ1-2; 9 positions agree with TRBD1. Trimming took 1 base from V and 4 from J; bases not matched to a gene: 28. Germline lookup yields CDR1 SNHLY and CDR2 FYNNEI. The CDR3 has 23 amino acids. For the CDR3, the DNA is TGTGCCAGCAGTGAAGGGGGTAGTTTTCAGCTCCGGGACAGGGCGAAGGGCCGCTATGGCTACACCTTC. Translation: CASSEGGSFQLRDRAKGRYGYTF.

The rearrangement uses TRBV19 and TRBJ2-5; D remains unclear. Germline CDR1 is LNHDA and CDR2 is SQIVND (reference sequence). V was clipped by 5 bases and J by 2 bases, with 24 bases between them. The CDR3 spans 18 residues. CDR3 sequence reads: CASSSNPHTKGPQETQYF. CDR3 coding DNA: TGTGCCAGTAGTTCTAACCCGCACACTAAGGGTCCACAAGAGACCCAGTACTTC.